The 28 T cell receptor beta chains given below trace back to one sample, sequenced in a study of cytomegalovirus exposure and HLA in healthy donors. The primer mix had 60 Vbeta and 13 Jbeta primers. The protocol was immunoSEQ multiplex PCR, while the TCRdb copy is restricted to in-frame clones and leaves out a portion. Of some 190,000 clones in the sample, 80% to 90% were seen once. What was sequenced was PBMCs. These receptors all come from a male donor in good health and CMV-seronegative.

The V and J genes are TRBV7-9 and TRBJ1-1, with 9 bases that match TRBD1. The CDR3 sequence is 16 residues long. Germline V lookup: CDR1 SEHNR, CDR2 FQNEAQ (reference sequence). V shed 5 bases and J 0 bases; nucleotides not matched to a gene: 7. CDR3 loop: CASSPGQGTMNTEAFF. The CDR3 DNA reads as TGTGCCAGCAGCCCCGGACAGGGGACCATGAACACTGAAGCTTTCTTT.

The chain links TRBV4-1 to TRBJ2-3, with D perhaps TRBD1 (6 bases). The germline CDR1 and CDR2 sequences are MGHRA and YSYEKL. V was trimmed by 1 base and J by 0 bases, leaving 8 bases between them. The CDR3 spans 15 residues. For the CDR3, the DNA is TGCGCCAGCAGCCAAGGACAGGCGAGCACAGATACGCAGTATTTT. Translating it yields CASSQGQASTDTQYF.

As DNA, the CDR3 is TGTGCCAGCAGTTCCCCCTATCCGGATACGCAGTATTTT. Translated: CASSSPYPDTQYF. The chain recombines TRBV6-5 with TRBJ2-3; D ambiguous. The CDR3 totals 13 residues. Germline assignment: CDR1 MNHEY and CDR2 SVGAGI. V lost 4 bases and J 6 bases, leaving 11 bases between the germline ends.

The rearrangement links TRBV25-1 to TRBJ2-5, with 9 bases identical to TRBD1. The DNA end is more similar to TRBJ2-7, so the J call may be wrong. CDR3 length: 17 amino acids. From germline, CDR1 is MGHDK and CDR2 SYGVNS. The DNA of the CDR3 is TGTGCCAGCAGTGAGACGTCGCGGGACAGGGAGGGGTACGAGCAGTACTTC. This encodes CASSETSRDREGYEQYF.

Here the CDR3 reads CASSLYWPPSGGYTF. The CDR3 DNA follows: TGTGCCAGCAGCTTATACTGGCCCCCCAGCGGTGGCTACACCTTC. The chain employs TRBV7-3 and TRBJ1-2, with no clear D. From germline, CDR1 is SGHTA and CDR2 FQGTGA. This CDR3 comprises 15 residues. V lost 2 bases to trimming and J lost 7 bases, with 17 bases between them.

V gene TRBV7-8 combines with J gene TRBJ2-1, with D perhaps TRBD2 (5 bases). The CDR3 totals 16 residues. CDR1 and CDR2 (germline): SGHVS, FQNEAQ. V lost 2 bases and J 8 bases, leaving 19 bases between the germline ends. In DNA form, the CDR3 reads TGTGCCAGCAGCTTAAGGCACCCATCACGGGATCATGAGCAGTTCTTC. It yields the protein CASSLRHPSRDHEQFF.

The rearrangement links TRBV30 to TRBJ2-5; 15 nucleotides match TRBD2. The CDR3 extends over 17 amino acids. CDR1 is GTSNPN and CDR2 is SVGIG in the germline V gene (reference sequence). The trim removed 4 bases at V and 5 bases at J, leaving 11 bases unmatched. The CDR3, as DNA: TGTGCCTGGACGACCGGACTAGCGGGGGGGCGTCGGGAGACCCAGTACTTC. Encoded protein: CAWTTGLAGGRRETQYF.

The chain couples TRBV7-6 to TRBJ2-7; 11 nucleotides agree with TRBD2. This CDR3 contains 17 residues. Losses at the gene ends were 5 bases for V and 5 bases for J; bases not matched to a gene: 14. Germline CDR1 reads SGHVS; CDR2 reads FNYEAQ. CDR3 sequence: CASSAQPASGRSDEQYF. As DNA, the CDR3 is TGTGCCAGCAGCGCCCAGCCAGCTAGCGGGAGGAGCGACGAGCAGTACTTC. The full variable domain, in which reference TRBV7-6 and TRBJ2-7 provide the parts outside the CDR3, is GAGVSQSPRYKVTKRGQDVALRCDPISGHVSLYWYRQALGQGPEFLTYFNYEAQQDKSGLPNDRFSAERPEGSISTLTIQRTEQRDSAMYRCASSAQPASGRSDEQYFGPGTRLTVT.

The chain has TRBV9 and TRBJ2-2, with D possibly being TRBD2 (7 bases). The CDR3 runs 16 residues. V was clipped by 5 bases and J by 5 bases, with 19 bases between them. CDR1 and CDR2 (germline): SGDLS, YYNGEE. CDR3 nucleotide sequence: TGTGCCAGCAGTCCCCTTGGGGAGGGGGGGACCGGGGAGCTGTTTTTT. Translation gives CASSPLGEGGTGELFF.

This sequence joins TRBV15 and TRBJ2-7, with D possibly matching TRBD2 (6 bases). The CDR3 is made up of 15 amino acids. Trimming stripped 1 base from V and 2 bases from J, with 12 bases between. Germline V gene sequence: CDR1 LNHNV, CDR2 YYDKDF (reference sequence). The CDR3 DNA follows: TGTGCCACCAGCAGAGCCGGGACTTCTACCTACGAGCAGTACTTC. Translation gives CATSRAGTSTYEQYF.

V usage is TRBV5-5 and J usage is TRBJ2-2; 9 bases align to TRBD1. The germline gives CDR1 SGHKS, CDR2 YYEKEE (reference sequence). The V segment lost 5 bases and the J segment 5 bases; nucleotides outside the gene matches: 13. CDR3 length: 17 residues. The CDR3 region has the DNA TGTGCCAGCAGTCGGAGTACAGGGGGCACCTTTACCGGGGAGCTGTTTTTT. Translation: CASSRSTGGTFTGELFF.

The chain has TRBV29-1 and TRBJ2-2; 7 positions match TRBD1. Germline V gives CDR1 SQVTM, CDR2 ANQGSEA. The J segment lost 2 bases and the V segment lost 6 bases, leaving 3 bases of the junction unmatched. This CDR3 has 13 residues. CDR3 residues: CSVGGRNTGELFF. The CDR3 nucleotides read TGCAGCGTAGGGGGCCGAAACACCGGGGAGCTGTTTTTT.

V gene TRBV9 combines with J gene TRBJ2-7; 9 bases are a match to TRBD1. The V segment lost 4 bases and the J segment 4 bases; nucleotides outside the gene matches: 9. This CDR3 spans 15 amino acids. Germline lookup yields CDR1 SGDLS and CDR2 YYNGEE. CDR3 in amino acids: CASSLRTGAGYEQYF. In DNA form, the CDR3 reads TGTGCCAGCAGCTTGAGGACAGGGGCCGGATACGAGCAGTACTTC.

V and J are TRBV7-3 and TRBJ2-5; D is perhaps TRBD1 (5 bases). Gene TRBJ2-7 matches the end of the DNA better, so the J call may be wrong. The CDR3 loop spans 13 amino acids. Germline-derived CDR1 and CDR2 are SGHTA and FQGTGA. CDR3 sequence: CASSLRAGNEQYF. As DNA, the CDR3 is TGTGCCAGCAGCTTAAGGGCAGGGAACGAGCAGTACTTC.

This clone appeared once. The CDR3 DNA sequence: TGTGCCAGCAGCTTGGCCCCGGGGTCGAACACTGAAGCTTTCTTT. This encodes CASSLAPGSNTEAFF. The gene calls are TRBV5-4 and TRBJ1-1; D is uncertain. V lost 0 bases to trimming and J lost 1 base, with 10 bases between them. The CDR3 length is 15 residues. The germline gives CDR1 SGHNT, CDR2 YYREEE (reference sequence).

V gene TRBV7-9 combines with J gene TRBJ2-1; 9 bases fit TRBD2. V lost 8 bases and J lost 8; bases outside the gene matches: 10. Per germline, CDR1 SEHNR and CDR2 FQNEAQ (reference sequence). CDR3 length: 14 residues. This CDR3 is CASGERGAFHEQFF. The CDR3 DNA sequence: TGTGCCAGCGGCGAGCGGGGGGCTTTCCATGAGCAGTTCTTC.

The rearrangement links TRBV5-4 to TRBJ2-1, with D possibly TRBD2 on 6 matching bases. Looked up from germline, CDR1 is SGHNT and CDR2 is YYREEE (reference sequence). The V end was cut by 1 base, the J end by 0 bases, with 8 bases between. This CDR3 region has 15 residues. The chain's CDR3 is CASSLHGSSYNEQFF. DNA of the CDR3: TGTGCCAGCAGCTTGCACGGGAGCTCCTACAATGAGCAGTTCTTC.

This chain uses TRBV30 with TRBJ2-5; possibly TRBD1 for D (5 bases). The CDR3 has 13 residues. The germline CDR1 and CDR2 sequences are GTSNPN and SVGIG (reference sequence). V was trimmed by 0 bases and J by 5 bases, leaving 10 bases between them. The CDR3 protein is CAWSVSRAETQYF. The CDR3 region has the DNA TGTGCCTGGAGTGTAAGCAGGGCGGAGACCCAGTACTTC.

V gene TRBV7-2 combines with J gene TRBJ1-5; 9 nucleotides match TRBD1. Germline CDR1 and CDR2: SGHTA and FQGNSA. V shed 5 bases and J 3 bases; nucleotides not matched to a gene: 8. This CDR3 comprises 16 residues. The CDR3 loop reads CASSRGTGSDNQPQHF. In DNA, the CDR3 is TGTGCCAGCAGCCGTGGGACAGGGTCGGACAATCAGCCCCAGCATTTT.

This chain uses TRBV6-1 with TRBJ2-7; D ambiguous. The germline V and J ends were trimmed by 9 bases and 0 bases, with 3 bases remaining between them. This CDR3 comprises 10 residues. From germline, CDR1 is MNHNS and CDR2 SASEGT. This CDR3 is CASNSYEQYF. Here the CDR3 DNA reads TGTGCCAGTAACTCCTACGAGCAGTACTTC.

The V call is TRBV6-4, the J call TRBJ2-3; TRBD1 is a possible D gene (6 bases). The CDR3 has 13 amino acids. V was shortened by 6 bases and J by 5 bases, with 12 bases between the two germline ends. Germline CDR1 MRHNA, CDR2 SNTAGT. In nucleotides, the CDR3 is TGTGCCAGCAGCATCTCACAGGGAGATACGCAGTATTTT. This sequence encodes CASSISQGDTQYF.

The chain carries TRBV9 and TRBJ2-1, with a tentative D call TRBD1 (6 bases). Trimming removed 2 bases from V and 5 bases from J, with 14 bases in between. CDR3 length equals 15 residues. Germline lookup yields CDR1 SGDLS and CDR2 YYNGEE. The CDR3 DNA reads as TGTGCCAGCAGCGTGGGGGCCCTTTTCCACAATGAGCAGTTCTTC. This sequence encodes CASSVGALFHNEQFF. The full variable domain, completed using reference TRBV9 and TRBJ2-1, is DSGVTQTPKHLITATGQRVTLRCSPRSGDLSVYWYQQSLDQGLQFLIQYYNGEERAKGNILERFSAQQFPDLHSELNLSSLELGDSALYFCASSVGALFHNEQFFGPGTRLTVL.

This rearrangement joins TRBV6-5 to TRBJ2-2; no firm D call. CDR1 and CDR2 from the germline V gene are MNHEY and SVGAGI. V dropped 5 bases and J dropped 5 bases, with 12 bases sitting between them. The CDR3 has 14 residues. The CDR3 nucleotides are TGTGCCAGCAGTACCTGGGCGTTGACCGGGGAGCTGTTTTTT. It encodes CASSTWALTGELFF.

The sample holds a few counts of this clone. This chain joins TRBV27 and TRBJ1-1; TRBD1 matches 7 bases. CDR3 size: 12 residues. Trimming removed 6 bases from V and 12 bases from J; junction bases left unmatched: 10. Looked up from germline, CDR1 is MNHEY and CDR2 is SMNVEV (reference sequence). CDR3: CASSLVTGTTFF. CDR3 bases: TGTGCCAGCAGCCTCGTGACAGGGACGACTTTCTTT.

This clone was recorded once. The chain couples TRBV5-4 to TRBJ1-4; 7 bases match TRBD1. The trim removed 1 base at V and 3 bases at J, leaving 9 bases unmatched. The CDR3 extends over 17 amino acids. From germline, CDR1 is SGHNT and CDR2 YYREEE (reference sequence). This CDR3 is CASSLLTRTGSNEKLFF. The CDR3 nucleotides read TGTGCCAGCAGCTTGCTTACTAGGACAGGCTCTAATGAAAAACTGTTTTTT.

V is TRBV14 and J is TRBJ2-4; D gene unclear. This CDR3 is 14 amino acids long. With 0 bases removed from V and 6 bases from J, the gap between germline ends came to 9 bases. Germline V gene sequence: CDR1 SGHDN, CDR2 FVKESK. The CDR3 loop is CASSQDHYPNIQYF. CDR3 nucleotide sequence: TGTGCCAGCAGCCAAGATCACTACCCAAACATTCAGTACTTC.

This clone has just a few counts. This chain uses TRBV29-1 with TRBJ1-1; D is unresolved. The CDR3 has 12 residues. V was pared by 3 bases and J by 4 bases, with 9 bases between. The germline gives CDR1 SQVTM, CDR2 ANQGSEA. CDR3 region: CSVDGSPTEAFF. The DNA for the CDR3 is TGCAGCGTTGATGGCTCCCCCACTGAAGCTTTCTTT.

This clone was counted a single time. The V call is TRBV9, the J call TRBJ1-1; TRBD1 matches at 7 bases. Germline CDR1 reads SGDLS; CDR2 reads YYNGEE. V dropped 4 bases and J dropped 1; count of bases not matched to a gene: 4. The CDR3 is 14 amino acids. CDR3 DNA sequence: TGTGCCAGCAGCCTCCAGGGGGAGAACACTGAAGCTTTCTTT. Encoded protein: CASSLQGENTEAFF.